A selection of T cell receptor beta chains follows, all from one sample in a study of PD-L1 blockade in urothelial cancer. Generated by immunoSEQ multiplex PCR, the TCRdb table keeps only in-frame clones and is missing some. The table shows under 25,000 clones, with about four fifths occurring only once. The sequencing used PBMCs, collected around atezolizumab (anti-PD-L1) treatment. Source of these receptors: a man in his 70s with urothelial cancer. Each CDR3 is given with its conserved first and last residue. The D gene is left open where the match is weak. A clone size is listed for some rows: how often the clone was seen (once, few, many), or a class if it is expanded.

D gene: .; V gene: TRBV6-1; J gene: TRBJ2-7; clone size: .; CDR3 protein: CASRDDRDFYEQYF; CDR3 DNA: TGTGCCAGCAGAGATGACAGGGACTTCTACGAGCAGTACTTC
D gene: TRBD1; V gene: TRBV2; J gene: TRBJ1-2; clone size: few; CDR3 protein: CASSETRTGLSGYTF; CDR3 DNA: TGTGCCAGCAGTGAAACCAGGACAGGGCTCAGTGGCTACACCTTC
D gene: .; V gene: TRBV6-1; J gene: TRBJ2-3; clone size: .; CDR3 protein: CASSEISGSSTDTQYF; CDR3 DNA: TGTGCCAGCAGTGAAATATCGGGGTCTAGCACAGATACGCAGTATTTT
D gene: TRBD2; V gene: TRBV6-6; J gene: TRBJ2-3; clone size: .; CDR3 protein: CASSWSGRGITDTQYF; CDR3 DNA: TGTGCCAGCAGTTGGAGCGGGAGGGGAATCACAGATACGCAGTATTTT
D gene: TRBD2; V gene: TRBV9; J gene: TRBJ2-1; clone size: .; CDR3 protein: CASSRTSGLNEQFF; CDR3 DNA: TGTGCCAGCAGCCGGACTAGCGGTTTAAATGAGCAGTTCTTC
D gene: TRBD2; V gene: TRBV5-1; J gene: TRBJ2-5; clone size: .; CDR3 protein: CASSPRLAGGPTETQYF; CDR3 DNA: TGCGCCAGCAGCCCCAGGCTAGCGGGAGGGCCTACGGAGACCCAGTACTTC
D gene: TRBD1; V gene: TRBV19; J gene: TRBJ1-5; clone size: once; CDR3 protein: CASSPQGSEGPQHF; CDR3 DNA: TGTGCCAGTAGTCCACAGGGGTCGGAGGGGCCCCAGCATTTT
D gene: TRBD2; V gene: TRBV11-3; J gene: TRBJ2-1; clone size: .; CDR3 protein: CASSPRRGGSYNEQFF; CDR3 DNA: TGTGCCAGCAGTCCCCGCCGGGGGGGATCCTACAATGAGCAGTTCTTC
D gene: TRBD1; V gene: TRBV4-3; J gene: TRBJ1-1; clone size: .; CDR3 protein: CASSQYPGQGAEAPEAFF; CDR3 DNA: TGCGCCAGCAGCCAATACCCGGGACAGGGGGCCGAGGCCCCTGAAGCTTTCTTT
D gene: .; V gene: TRBV6-5; J gene: TRBJ1-1; clone size: .; CDR3 protein: CASSQPGHLNTEAFF; CDR3 DNA: TGTGCCAGCAGTCAGCCGGGACACCTGAACACTGAAGCTTTCTTT
D gene: .; V gene: TRBV5-6; J gene: TRBJ2-7; clone size: few; CDR3 protein: CASSSSASYEQYF; CDR3 DNA: TGTGCCAGCAGTTCTAGCGCCAGCTACGAGCAGTACTTC
D gene: TRBD2; V gene: TRBV27; J gene: TRBJ2-5; clone size: .; CDR3 protein: CASRSGLAEQETQYF; CDR3 DNA: TGTGCCAGCCGGTCGGGACTAGCGGAACAAGAGACCCAGTACTTC
D gene: TRBD2; V gene: TRBV19; J gene: TRBJ2-7; clone size: .; CDR3 protein: CASSGTSGSSYEQYF; CDR3 DNA: TGTGCCAGTAGTGGGACTAGCGGGAGCTCCTACGAGCAGTACTTC
D gene: .; V gene: TRBV6-5; J gene: TRBJ2-6; clone size: .; CDR3 protein: CASCGGMSGANVLTF; CDR3 DNA: TGTGCCAGCTGTGGAGGGATGTCTGGGGCCAACGTCCTGACTTTC
D gene: TRBD1; V gene: TRBV11-2; J gene: TRBJ2-5; clone size: .; CDR3 protein: CASSLVRTGVETQYF; CDR3 DNA: TGTGCCAGCAGCTTAGTTAGGACAGGGGTAGAGACCCAGTACTTC
D gene: TRBD1; V gene: TRBV6-8; J gene: TRBJ1-4; clone size: .; CDR3 protein: CAGPDRGQRTNEKLFF; CDR3 DNA: TGTGCCGGCCCGGACAGGGGGCAAAGGACTAATGAAAAACTGTTTTTT
D gene: .; V gene: TRBV28; J gene: TRBJ2-3; clone size: .; CDR3 protein: CASSPRHRDTQYF; CDR3 DNA: TGTGCCAGCAGTCCCCGACACCGAGATACGCAGTATTTT
D gene: .; V gene: TRBV5-4; J gene: TRBJ2-7; clone size: .; CDR3 protein: CASSSGGQGAYYEQYF; CDR3 DNA: TGTGCCAGCAGCTCGGGAGGACAGGGCGCTTACTACGAGCAGTACTTC
D gene: .; V gene: TRBV6-1; J gene: TRBJ2-7; clone size: .; CDR3 protein: CASSTGTSGTYEQYF; CDR3 DNA: TGTGCCAGCAGTACCGGGACATCGGGGACCTACGAGCAGTACTTC
D gene: .; V gene: TRBV28; J gene: TRBJ1-1; clone size: .; CDR3 protein: CASSLIGGGAFF; CDR3 DNA: TGTGCCAGCAGTTTAATAGGGGGTGGAGCTTTCTTT
D gene: .; V gene: TRBV29-1; J gene: TRBJ2-6; clone size: .; CDR3 protein: CSVERSGANVLTF; CDR3 DNA: TGCAGCGTTGAGAGGTCTGGGGCCAACGTCCTGACTTTC
D gene: .; V gene: TRBV4-3; J gene: TRBJ2-1; clone size: .; CDR3 protein: CASSQDRAQGEQFF; CDR3 DNA: TGCGCCAGCAGCCAAGATCGTGCCCAGGGAGAGCAGTTCTTC
D gene: TRBD1; V gene: TRBV29-1; J gene: TRBJ1-3; clone size: .; CDR3 protein: CSVRTTGLNSGNTIYF; CDR3 DNA: TGCAGCGTGCGGACGACAGGGCTTAACTCTGGAAACACCATATATTTT
D gene: TRBD1; V gene: TRBV5-4; J gene: TRBJ1-2; clone size: .; CDR3 protein: CASSSGQDVYGYTF; CDR3 DNA: TGTGCCAGCAGCTCCGGACAGGATGTGTACGGCTACACCTTC
D gene: TRBD1; V gene: TRBV5-1; J gene: TRBJ2-3; clone size: .; CDR3 protein: CASSRTGTGGADTQYF; CDR3 DNA: TGCGCCAGCAGCCGCACCGGGACAGGGGGCGCAGATACGCAGTATTTT
D gene: .; V gene: TRBV10-3; J gene: TRBJ1-2; clone size: .; CDR3 protein: CAISESTDGNYGYTF; CDR3 DNA: TGTGCCATCAGTGAGTCGACAGACGGTAACTATGGCTACACCTTC
D gene: TRBD1; V gene: TRBV18; J gene: TRBJ1-4; clone size: once; CDR3 protein: CASSPPSGGINEKLFF; CDR3 DNA: TGTGCCAGCTCACCACCTTCAGGGGGCATCAATGAAAAACTGTTTTTT
D gene: .; V gene: TRBV7-7; J gene: TRBJ2-5; clone size: few; CDR3 protein: CASGPTRGQETQYF; CDR3 DNA: TGTGCTAGCGGCCCCACCCGGGGCCAAGAGACCCAGTACTTC
D gene: TRBD1; V gene: TRBV9; J gene: TRBJ2-1; clone size: once; CDR3 protein: CASSAQGVYYNEQFF; CDR3 DNA: TGTGCCAGCAGCGCACAGGGGGTATACTACAATGAGCAGTTCTTC
D gene: .; V gene: TRBV18; J gene: TRBJ2-2; clone size: .; CDR3 protein: CASSPLRGSTGELFF; CDR3 DNA: TGTGCCAGCTCACCTCTCAGGGGTTCCACCGGGGAGCTGTTTTTT
D gene: TRBD2; V gene: TRBV19; J gene: TRBJ2-5; clone size: .; CDR3 protein: CASTPGGGQETQYF; CDR3 DNA: TGTGCCAGTACGCCGGGGGGTGGACAAGAGACCCAGTACTTC
D gene: .; V gene: TRBV14; J gene: TRBJ2-5; clone size: medium-sized; CDR3 protein: CASSQDLQETQYF; CDR3 DNA: TGTGCCAGCAGCCAAGATCTTCAAGAGACCCAGTACTTC
D gene: .; V gene: TRBV5-8; J gene: TRBJ2-3; clone size: .; CDR3 protein: CASNSEGPDTQYF; CDR3 DNA: TGTGCCAGCAACAGCGAGGGCCCAGATACGCAGTATTTT
D gene: .; V gene: TRBV7-3; J gene: TRBJ2-7; clone size: .; CDR3 protein: CASSPSGNYEQYF; CDR3 DNA: TGTGCCAGCAGCCCCTCGGGGAACTACGAGCAGTACTTC
D gene: .; V gene: TRBV27; J gene: TRBJ2-1; clone size: .; CDR3 protein: CASSLGGYEQFF; CDR3 DNA: TGTGCCAGCAGTTTAGGCGGGTATGAGCAGTTCTTC
D gene: .; V gene: TRBV5-5; J gene: TRBJ1-4; clone size: few; CDR3 protein: CASSLRGGEKLFF; CDR3 DNA: TGTGCCAGCAGCCTCAGGGGTGGAGAAAAACTGTTTTTT
D gene: TRBD1; V gene: TRBV9; J gene: TRBJ1-5; clone size: .; CDR3 protein: CASSPGTGGYSNQPQHF; CDR3 DNA: TGTGCCAGCAGCCCCGGGACAGGGGGCTACAGCAATCAGCCCCAGCATTTT
D gene: .; V gene: TRBV6-6; J gene: TRBJ1-5; clone size: .; CDR3 protein: CASREQGGGQPQHF; CDR3 DNA: TGTGCCAGCAGGGAACAGGGCGGCGGGCAGCCCCAGCATTTT
D gene: TRBD2; V gene: TRBV5-4; J gene: TRBJ2-1; clone size: .; CDR3 protein: CASSSLAGDSNEQFF; CDR3 DNA: TGTGCCAGCAGCTCTCTAGCGGGAGACAGTAATGAGCAGTTCTTC
D gene: .; V gene: TRBV9; J gene: TRBJ2-6; clone size: .; CDR3 protein: CASSGGTGANVLTF; CDR3 DNA: TGTGCCAGCAGCGGAGGGACTGGGGCCAACGTCCTGACTTTC
D gene: .; V gene: TRBV5-5; J gene: TRBJ1-5; clone size: .; CDR3 protein: CASSLLNTGNQPQHF; CDR3 DNA: TGTGCCAGCAGCTTGCTGAACACAGGGAATCAGCCCCAGCATTTT
D gene: TRBD1; V gene: TRBV29-1; J gene: TRBJ2-2; clone size: .; CDR3 protein: CSVEVPGGQGIFGELFF; CDR3 DNA: TGCAGCGTTGAAGTTCCCGGGGGACAGGGGATTTTCGGGGAGCTGTTTTTT
D gene: TRBD1; V gene: TRBV2; J gene: TRBJ1-4; clone size: once; CDR3 protein: CASSTTDREFEKLFF; CDR3 DNA: TGTGCCAGCAGTACTACTGACAGGGAGTTTGAAAAACTGTTTTTT
D gene: TRBD2; V gene: TRBV4-1; J gene: TRBJ2-1; clone size: once; CDR3 protein: CASSPTSGGYNEQFF; CDR3 DNA: TGCGCCAGCAGCCCCACTAGCGGGGGATACAATGAGCAGTTCTTC
D gene: .; V gene: TRBV29-1; J gene: TRBJ1-1; clone size: once; CDR3 protein: CSVQWNTEAFF; CDR3 DNA: TGCAGCGTCCAGTGGAACACTGAAGCTTTCTTT
D gene: .; V gene: TRBV5-5; J gene: TRBJ2-3; clone size: .; CDR3 protein: CASSLKADSDVDTQYF; CDR3 DNA: TGTGCCAGCAGCTTGAAGGCAGACTCCGATGTGGATACGCAGTATTTT
D gene: TRBD2; V gene: TRBV7-6; J gene: TRBJ2-2; clone size: .; CDR3 protein: CASSLPLAGENTGELFF; CDR3 DNA: TGTGCCAGCAGCCTCCCCCTAGCGGGAGAGAACACCGGGGAGCTGTTTTTT
D gene: .; V gene: TRBV10-1; J gene: TRBJ2-2; clone size: .; CDR3 protein: CASSESVAEDITGELFF; CDR3 DNA: TGCGCCAGCAGTGAGTCGGTAGCGGAGGACATCACCGGGGAGCTGTTTTTT
D gene: .; V gene: TRBV11-3; J gene: TRBJ2-7; clone size: few; CDR3 protein: CASSPETGSVGNEQYF; CDR3 DNA: TGTGCCAGCAGCCCGGAAACAGGGTCCGTAGGAAACGAGCAGTACTTC
D gene: TRBD1; V gene: TRBV11-3; J gene: TRBJ1-2; clone size: .; CDR3 protein: CASSAGQGMYGYTF; CDR3 DNA: TGTGCCAGCAGCGCCGGACAGGGCATGTATGGCTACACCTTC
D gene: .; V gene: TRBV4-2; J gene: TRBJ2-7; clone size: .; CDR3 protein: CASSQDIQLYEQYF; CDR3 DNA: TGTGCCAGCAGCCAAGATATACAGCTCTACGAGCAGTACTTC
D gene: .; V gene: TRBV28; J gene: TRBJ2-3; clone size: .; CDR3 protein: CASSLSPEAGTDTQYF; CDR3 DNA: TGTGCCAGCAGTTTAAGCCCGGAGGCGGGCACAGATACGCAGTATTTT
D gene: TRBD2; V gene: TRBV27; J gene: TRBJ2-2; clone size: .; CDR3 protein: CASRPGLGGTGELFF; CDR3 DNA: TGTGCCAGCAGGCCGGGACTAGGAGGCACCGGGGAGCTGTTTTTT
D gene: TRBD1; V gene: TRBV29-1; J gene: TRBJ1-2; clone size: .; CDR3 protein: CSVEFRGHRDYGYTF; CDR3 DNA: TGCAGCGTTGAGTTCAGGGGGCATCGGGACTATGGCTACACCTTC
D gene: .; V gene: TRBV11-2; J gene: TRBJ2-1; clone size: .; CDR3 protein: CASSSPDEQFF; CDR3 DNA: TGTGCCAGCAGCTCCCCCGATGAGCAGTTCTTC
D gene: .; V gene: TRBV28; J gene: TRBJ1-5; clone size: .; CDR3 protein: CASRPESGGSNQPQHF; CDR3 DNA: TGTGCCAGCAGACCCGAATCGGGGGGTAGCAATCAGCCCCAGCATTTT